The 22 T cell receptor beta chains in this list originate from one sample, sequenced in a study of cytomegalovirus exposure and HLA in healthy donors. Researchers ran the PCR with 60 Vbeta and 13 Jbeta primers. Profiled with immunoSEQ multiplex PCR; TCRdb holds only in-frame clones, not every one. The sample carries 200,000 to 250,000 clones, 65% to 85% recorded once. Sequencing used PBMCs. These receptors all come from a man in his fifties in good health and CMV-seronegative.

V usage is TRBV6-5 and J usage is TRBJ2-7, with a weak D call TRBD2 (5 bases). Germline CDR1 reads MNHEY; CDR2 reads SVGAGI. This CDR3 has 15 residues. The ends were cut back, 4 bases at V and 1 base at J, with 14 bases in the middle. As DNA, the CDR3 is TGTGCCAGCAGTTCCCAGCGGCGCGGGTCCTACGAGCAGTACTTC. Its translation: CASSSQRRGSYEQYF.

J is TRBJ1-4 and V is TRBV11-2, with 7 bases identical to TRBD1. There are 15 residues in the CDR3. CDR1 is SGHAT, CDR2 FQNNGV, per germline. The trim removed 5 bases at V and 2 bases at J, leaving 5 bases unmatched. The CDR3 nucleotides are TGTGCCAGCAGCCGACGGGGACAGACTAATGAAAAACTGTTTTTT. Translated, it gives CASSRRGQTNEKLFF. Full variable domain (rest looked up from reference TRBV11-2 and TRBJ1-4): EAGVAQSPRYKIIEKRQSVAFWCNPISGHATLYWYQQILGQGPKLLIQFQNNGVVDDSQLPKDRFSAERLKGVDSTLKIQPAKLEDSAVYLCASSRRGQTNEKLFFGSGTQLSVL.

Here the CDR3 reads CASSVAGDLYEQYF. The CDR3, as DNA: TGTGCCAGCAGCGTAGCGGGGGATCTCTACGAGCAGTACTTC. The rearrangement joins TRBV9 to TRBJ2-7; perhaps TRBD2 as D (6 bases). This CDR3 spans 14 amino acids. Germline CDR1 SGDLS, CDR2 YYNGEE. Trimming shortened V by 0 bases and J by 3 bases, and 10 bases separated the two germline ends.

This clone was seen a few times. The chain employs TRBV6-5 and TRBJ2-7; D remains ambiguous. Germline V gene sequence: CDR1 MNHEY, CDR2 SVGAGI. The V gene lost 8 bases and the J gene lost 3 bases, with 8 bases spanning the gap. The length of the CDR3 is 11 residues. DNA of the CDR3: TGTGCCAGCGGGCAGAACTACGAGCAGTACTTC. This codes for CASGQNYEQYF.

CDR3 amino acids: CASTGHTGSPYEQYF. The CDR3 nucleotides are TGTGCCAGCACGGGACACACTGGAAGCCCCTACGAGCAGTACTTC. The gene calls are TRBV2 and TRBJ2-7; D perhaps matches TRBD1 (6 bases). V was cut by 7 bases and J by 2 bases, with 18 bases left in between. The germline CDR1 and CDR2 sequences are SNHLY and FYNNEI. This CDR3 contains 15 residues.

This sequence joins TRBV29-1 and TRBJ2-2, with D possibly TRBD1 on 5 matching bases. CDR1 and CDR2 (germline): SQVTM, ANQGSEA. CDR3 length: 13 residues. Deletions cut 4 bases from V and 1 base from J, with 7 bases between. The CDR3 sequence is CSVGDRNTGELFF. CDR3 bases: TGCAGCGTTGGAGACAGGAACACCGGGGAGCTGTTTTTT.

The chain couples TRBV7-2 to TRBJ2-1, with TRBD2 identical over 7 bases. The V segment lost 2 bases and the J segment 6 bases; nucleotides outside the gene matches: 7. The CDR3 runs to 15 residues. Germline lookup yields CDR1 SGHTA and CDR2 FQGNSA. The CDR3 region is CASSLTGRKGNEQFF. The CDR3 DNA reads TGTGCCAGCAGCTTAACCGGGAGGAAGGGCAATGAGCAGTTCTTC.

This clone came up a few times. The chain recombines TRBV7-2 with TRBJ2-5; 8 bases are shared with TRBD1. With V trimmed by 5 bases and J by 6 bases, 11 bases remained unmatched. The germline gives CDR1 SGHTA, CDR2 FQGNSA. The CDR3 is made up of 15 amino acids. The CDR3 nucleotides read TGTGCCAGCAGCGATCCAGGGGGCGCCGGAAAGACCCAGTACTTC. Residues: CASSDPGGAGKTQYF.

DNA of the CDR3: TGCGCCAGCAGCTTGACCCCGGGGGACAGGGTACTCTACGAGCAGTACTTC. Translation gives CASSLTPGDRVLYEQYF. This sequence joins TRBV5-1 and TRBJ2-7; 9 bases are a match to TRBD1. The trim removed 1 base at V and 3 bases at J, leaving 11 bases unmatched. Germline V lookup: CDR1 SGHRS, CDR2 YFSETQ. The CDR3 extends over 17 amino acids.

The rearrangement uses TRBV7-8 and TRBJ2-3; 10 bases are shared with TRBD2. The CDR3 has 16 amino acids. From germline, CDR1 is SGHVS and CDR2 FQNEAQ. V gave up 5 bases and J gave up 1 base; unmatched junction bases: 6. CDR3 bases: TGTGCCAGCAGCACCATGCTAGCGGGGGGCACAGATACGCAGTATTTT. Translating gives CASSTMLAGGTDTQYF.

The CDR3 DNA is TGTGCCAGCAGTACCCACGATAGCGGGAGAGATTACAATGAGCAGTTCTTC. Protein: CASSTHDSGRDYNEQFF. The chain uses TRBV27 and TRBJ2-1; 9 nucleotides align to TRBD2. The CDR3 sequence is 17 residues long. J was trimmed by 4 bases and V by 5 bases; bases with no gene match: 12. Germline CDR1 is MNHEY and CDR2 is SMNVEV (reference sequence).

This sequence joins TRBV7-2 and TRBJ2-7, with D hard to call. The V gene lost 5 bases and the J gene lost 4 bases, with 9 bases spanning the gap. The CDR3 is 12 amino acids. Per the germline V gene, CDR1 is SGHTA and CDR2 is FQGNSA. The CDR3 region is CASSRGLYEQYF. For the CDR3, the DNA is TGTGCCAGCAGCCGCGGCCTATACGAGCAGTACTTC.

V is TRBV10-2 and J is TRBJ1-3, with TRBD1 as a possible D gene (6 bases). Looked up from germline, CDR1 is WSHSY and CDR2 is SAAADI. The V end was cut by 5 bases, the J end by 3 bases, with 17 bases between. The CDR3 has 16 residues. CDR3 bases: TGCGCCAGCAGTTGGAAAATGGACAGAAGTGGAAACACCATATATTTT. Its protein product is CASSWKMDRSGNTIYF.

The J gene is TRBJ2-7, the V gene TRBV28; D is unresolved. CDR1 is MDHEN, CDR2 SYDVKM, per germline. The CDR3 is 11 amino acids. V was clipped by 9 bases and J by 4 bases, with 10 bases between them. CDR3 DNA: TGTGCCAGTAACACCTGGTACGAGCAGTACTTC. Translating it yields CASNTWYEQYF.

V gene TRBV2 combines with J gene TRBJ2-1, with D possibly being TRBD1 (5 bases). Germline assignment: CDR1 SNHLY and CDR2 FYNNEI. V lost 3 bases and J lost 9, with 6 bases in between. The CDR3 is 11 amino acids. The CDR3 region has the DNA TGTGCCAGCAGTGAGGGGCTTGAGCAGTTCTTC. Its protein product is CASSEGLEQFF. The full variable domain, its missing parts supplied by reference TRBV2 and TRBJ2-1, is EPEVTQTPSHQVTQMGQEVILRCVPISNHLYFYWYRQILGQKVEFLVSFYNNEISEKSEIFDDQFSVERPDGSNFTLKIRSTKLEDSAMYFCASSEGLEQFFGPGTRLTVL.

This clone was recorded a few times. The rearrangement links TRBV5-1 to TRBJ2-7; 9 bases fit TRBD2. CDR1 is SGHRS and CDR2 is YFSETQ in the germline V gene. This CDR3 region has 16 residues. V shed 2 bases and J 4 bases; nucleotides not matched to a gene: 10. CDR3 sequence reads: CASSLEPGLAKYEQYF. DNA for the CDR3: TGCGCCAGCAGCTTAGAACCGGGACTAGCTAAGTACGAGCAGTACTTC.

The genes are TRBV6-1 and TRBJ2-7; 12 bases line up with TRBD2. The V segment lost 7 bases and the J segment 12 bases; nucleotides outside the gene matches: 7. Germline V gene lookup returns CDR1 MNHNS and CDR2 SASEGT. This CDR3 contains 12 residues. The CDR3 here is CASNRLAGALYF. CDR3 nucleotides: TGTGCCAGCAATCGACTAGCGGGAGCTCTGTACTTC.

This clone was seen only a few times. The V call is TRBV7-2, the J call TRBJ2-1; 8 bases agree with TRBD2. This CDR3 has 13 amino acids. Per the germline V gene, CDR1 is SGHTA and CDR2 is FQGNSA. V dropped 2 bases and J dropped 7; count of bases not matched to a gene: 1. CDR3 nucleotide sequence: TGTGCCAGCAGCTTATCGGGGGGGAATGAGCAGTTCTTC. Translation gives CASSLSGGNEQFF.

The chain is built from TRBV30 and TRBJ1-2; 8 nucleotides line up with TRBD1. CDR3 length equals 13 residues. Germline CDR1 and CDR2: GTSNPN and SVGIG (reference sequence). Trimming at V came to 3 bases and at J to 8 bases, leaving 8 bases not matched to a gene. CDR3 sequence reads: CAWRGDRMYGYTF. CDR3 sequence (DNA): TGTGCCTGGAGGGGGGACAGGATGTACGGCTACACCTTC.

There are a few counts of this clone. CDR3 nucleotide sequence: TGCAGCGTTGGAGGACTTACTAGCGGGAGCCGCTATAATGAGCAGTTCTTC. It yields the protein CSVGGLTSGSRYNEQFF. The gene calls are TRBV29-1 and TRBJ2-1; 11 bases match TRBD2. Germline V gives CDR1 SQVTM, CDR2 ANQGSEA. The CDR3 is 17 residues long. With V trimmed by 4 bases and J by 7 bases, 15 bases remained unmatched.

This chain joins TRBV15 and TRBJ2-7, with 10 bases matching TRBD1. This CDR3 has 15 amino acids. CDR1 is LNHNV, CDR2 YYDKDF, per germline (reference sequence). The J segment lost 5 bases and the V segment lost 1 base, leaving 5 bases of the junction unmatched. CDR3 in DNA: TGTGCCACCAGCAGAGCTGGGACAGGGGACAACGAGCAGTACTTC. Encoded protein: CATSRAGTGDNEQYF. Full variable domain (outside the CDR3, taken from reference TRBV15 and TRBJ2-7): DAMVIQNPRYQVTQFGKPVTLSCSQTLNHNVMYWYQQKSSQAPKLLFHYYDKDFNNEADTPDNFQSRRPNTSFCFLDIRSPGLGDTAMYLCATSRAGTGDNEQYFGPGTRLTVT.

This clone was observed once. The CDR3 DNA reads TGTGCCAGCAGCAAACAGGCGCTCGGTGGCTACACCTTC. Translating gives CASSKQALGGYTF. J is TRBJ1-2 and V is TRBV28, with D possibly being TRBD1 (5 bases). V lost 6 bases and J 7 bases, leaving 15 bases between the germline ends. From germline, CDR1 is MDHEN and CDR2 SYDVKM. This CDR3 region has 13 residues.